One sample yielded the 29 T cell receptor beta chains listed below, sequenced in a study of blood T cell repertoires in COVID-19. TCRdb's copy holds only in-frame clones and misses some; the assay was immunoSEQ multiplex PCR. The sample consists of 200,000 to 250,000 clones, approximately 84% of them appearing once. Specimen: peripheral blood. The source of these receptors is a man aged 35 to 55 with active or convalescent COVID-19.

The J gene is TRBJ2-1, the V gene TRBV7-3; 9 positions match TRBD2. CDR3 length equals 16 residues. Germline assignment: CDR1 SGHTA and CDR2 FQGTGA. The V gene end was trimmed by 5 bases and the J gene end by 1 base; junction bases not matched to a gene: 6. CDR3 nucleotide sequence: TGTGCCAGCAGCCCCGCGGGAGGGCCGTCCTACAATGAGCAGTTCTTC. This gives the protein CASSPAGGPSYNEQFF.

This chain joins TRBV2 and TRBJ1-6, with D perhaps matching TRBD1 (5 bases). Germline V gives CDR1 SNHLY, CDR2 FYNNEI. Deletions cut 7 bases from V and 10 bases from J, with 14 bases between. This CDR3 contains 13 residues. CDR3 loop: CASIRDERSPLHF. The CDR3, as DNA: TGTGCCAGCATCAGGGATGAGAGGTCACCCCTCCACTTT.

The chain recombines TRBV11-2 with TRBJ1-1; D not certain. The CDR3 covers 15 residues. In germline, CDR1 is SGHAT, CDR2 FQNNGV. Deletions cut 1 base from V and 1 base from J, with 10 bases between. Here the CDR3 DNA reads TGTGCCAGCAGCTTAGTGGCGAGGTCGAACACTGAAGCTTTCTTT. It codes for CASSLVARSNTEAFF. Drawing the rest from reference TRBV11-2 and TRBJ1-1, the complete variable domain is EAGVAQSPRYKIIEKRQSVAFWCNPISGHATLYWYQQILGQGPKLLIQFQNNGVVDDSQLPKDRFSAERLKGVDSTLKIQPAKLEDSAVYLCASSLVARSNTEAFFGQGTRLTVV.

This sequence joins TRBV7-3 and TRBJ2-7, with 7 bases that match TRBD2. The CDR3 totals 15 residues. Germline V CDR1 and CDR2: SGHTA, FQGTGA. The junction had 5 bases not matched to a gene; V was cut back by 3 bases and J by 0 bases. The chain's CDR3 is CASSLSRGSSYEQYF. The CDR3 nucleotides read TGTGCCAGCAGCTTGTCCCGCGGGAGCTCCTACGAGCAGTACTTC.

This clone appeared once. The gene calls are TRBV24-1 and TRBJ2-1, with D tentatively TRBD1 (6 bases). V lost 4 bases and J 0 bases, leaving 12 bases between the germline ends. This CDR3 is built from 16 residues. Germline lookup yields CDR1 KGHDR and CDR2 SFDVKD. The CDR3 loop is CATSDSGQISYNEQFF. In DNA, the CDR3 is TGTGCCACCAGTGACTCGGGACAAATCTCCTACAATGAGCAGTTCTTC.

This chain joins TRBV7-8 and TRBJ1-3; weak D call: TRBD1 (6 bases). The CDR3 runs to 15 residues. Trimming stripped 5 bases from V and 3 bases from J, with 14 bases between. Per the germline V gene, CDR1 is SGHVS and CDR2 is FQNEAQ. CDR3 coding DNA: TGTGCCAGCAGCCCAAGGGGGGGGCTTGGAAACACCATATATTTT. This codes for CASSPRGGLGNTIYF.

The rearrangement uses TRBV12-5 and TRBJ2-7; possible D gene TRBD1, 7 bases. This CDR3 is 17 amino acids long. The germline CDR1 and CDR2 sequences are LGHNT and FRNRAP. Trimming took 4 bases from V and 5 from J, leaving 24 bases between them. The CDR3 sequence is CASGSGRETGIQDEQYF. CDR3 in DNA: TGTGCTAGTGGTTCGGGTCGGGAGACAGGGATACAGGACGAGCAGTACTTC.

The gene calls are TRBV7-9 and TRBJ2-2; TRBD1 aligns across 10 bases. The CDR3 totals 14 residues. The germline gives CDR1 SEHNR, CDR2 FQNEAQ (reference sequence). The trim removed 3 bases at V and 7 bases at J, leaving 2 bases unmatched. The DNA for the CDR3 is TGTGCCAGCAGCTTGGGACAGGGGTACGGGGAGCTGTTTTTT. Translation: CASSLGQGYGELFF.

This clone has just a few counts. The junction departs from germline at one end; a sequencing error may be responsible. In DNA, the CDR3 is TGTGCCAGCAGTCATTCGACAGGGTCTGAAAACACCATATATTTT. Translating gives CASSHSTGSENTIYF. V is TRBV6-6 and J is TRBJ1-3, with TRBD1 matching over 7 bases. The germline gives CDR1 MNHNY, CDR2 SVGAGI (reference sequence). The CDR3 is made up of 15 amino acids.

This clone has more than one count but fewer than ten. The genes are TRBV4-1 and TRBJ1-6; TRBD1 matches at 9 bases. V dropped 4 bases and J dropped 10; count of bases not matched to a gene: 8. Germline assignment: CDR1 MGHRA and CDR2 YSYEKL. The CDR3 has 15 residues. CDR3 amino acids: CASSPPGQGYSPLHF. For the CDR3, the DNA is TGCGCCAGCAGCCCTCCGGGACAGGGTTACTCACCCCTCCACTTT.

The chain couples TRBV2 to TRBJ1-5, with 8 bases matching TRBD1. The CDR3 is 14 amino acids. Looked up from germline, CDR1 is SNHLY and CDR2 is FYNNEI. The V segment lost 6 bases and the J segment 5 bases; nucleotides outside the gene matches: 6. CDR3 DNA: TGTGCCAGCAGCGCTTCGACAGGGGATCAGCCCCAGCATTTT. Translated: CASSASTGDQPQHF.

The chain combines TRBV4-1 with TRBJ1-4, with D uncertain. V lost 3 bases and J 2 bases, leaving 7 bases between the germline ends. CDR1 and CDR2 from the germline V gene are MGHRA and YSYEKL. CDR3 size: 14 residues. The chain's CDR3 is CASSQVATNEKLFF. The CDR3 DNA is TGCGCCAGCAGCCAGGTGGCTACTAATGAAAAACTGTTTTTT.

The chain combines TRBV2 with TRBJ1-6, with D perhaps TRBD1 (6 bases). Germline V gene lookup returns CDR1 SNHLY and CDR2 FYNNEI. Trimming pared 2 bases from V and 0 bases from J, leaving 14 bases between. This CDR3 contains 18 residues. The CDR3 coding sequence is TGTGCCAGCAGTGAATGGACAGCGTTAAGCTCCTATAATTCACCCCTCCACTTT. Translated: CASSEWTALSSYNSPLHF.

CDR3 sequence: CASSLDGRMNTEAFF. Here the CDR3 DNA reads TGTGCCAGCAGCCTGGATGGGCGAATGAACACTGAAGCTTTCTTT. J is TRBJ1-1 and V is TRBV7-8; D remains ambiguous. V lost 5 bases and J 0 bases, leaving 13 bases between the germline ends. This CDR3 contains 15 residues. Germline V gene sequence: CDR1 SGHVS, CDR2 FQNEAQ.

This chain links TRBV29-1 with TRBJ2-2; 8 positions match TRBD1. The J segment lost 4 bases and the V segment lost 3 bases, leaving 4 bases of the junction unmatched. The CDR3 spans 14 residues. From germline, CDR1 is SQVTM and CDR2 ANQGSEA. CDR3 sequence: CSVDFGQGTGELFF. The CDR3 bases are TGCAGCGTTGACTTTGGACAGGGCACCGGGGAGCTGTTTTTT.

This clone was recorded once. The CDR3 bases are TGCAGTGCTAGTTTAAACAGGGGTCACACTGAAGCTTTCTTT. Its protein is CSASLNRGHTEAFF. The rearrangement uses TRBV20-1 and TRBJ1-1; 7 nucleotides line up with TRBD1. From germline, CDR1 is DFQATT and CDR2 SNEGSKA (reference sequence). CDR3 length: 14 residues. With V trimmed by 3 bases and J by 3 bases, 7 bases remained unmatched.

The chain has TRBV4-1 and TRBJ1-2; D possibly corresponds to TRBD1 (5 bases). CDR1 is MGHRA and CDR2 is YSYEKL in the germline V gene. V lost 1 base and J 1 base, leaving 7 bases between the germline ends. CDR3 length equals 14 residues. CDR3 nucleotides: TGCGCCAGCAGCCAAGGGGGACTTAACTATGGCTACACCTTC. This sequence encodes CASSQGGLNYGYTF.

The V and J genes are TRBV7-3 and TRBJ1-1, with TRBD1 identical over 8 bases. Looked up from germline, CDR1 is SGHTA and CDR2 is FQGTGA. Trimming at V came to 5 bases and at J to 7 bases, leaving 12 bases not matched to a gene. The CDR3 spans 15 residues. The CDR3 protein is CASSLLRQGKGEAFF. CDR3 in DNA: TGTGCCAGCAGCCTGCTACGACAGGGGAAAGGTGAAGCTTTCTTT.

In its sample, this clone was seen once. CDR3 nucleotides: TGTGCCAGCAGCCCACGGGGGACCGTGAACTACAATGAGCAGTTCTTC. Translated, it gives CASSPRGTVNYNEQFF. The chain links TRBV11-3 to TRBJ2-1; perhaps TRBD2 as D (6 bases). Looked up from germline, CDR1 is SGHNT and CDR2 is YENEEA. The CDR3 runs 16 residues. V was clipped by 5 bases and J by 3 bases, with 17 bases between them.

V usage is TRBV6-2 or TRBV6-3 and J usage is TRBJ2-7, with D possibly being TRBD1 or TRBD2 (5 bases each). The CDR3 runs to 13 residues. Trimming shortened V by 6 bases and J by 4 bases, and 13 bases separated the two germline ends. Per the germline V gene, CDR1 is MNHEY and CDR2 is SVGEGT. The CDR3 reads CASSLARGYEQYF. Written as DNA, the CDR3 is TGTGCCAGCAGCCTAGCAAGGGGTTACGAGCAGTACTTC.

The chain employs TRBV18 and TRBJ2-2; maybe TRBD2 (6 bases). Germline assignment: CDR1 KGHSH and CDR2 LQKENI. This CDR3 has 16 residues. The germline V and J ends were trimmed by 5 bases and 2 bases, with 15 bases remaining between them. The CDR3 region is CASSAPGSFNTGELFF. The CDR3, as DNA: TGTGCCAGCTCAGCGCCCGGGAGCTTCAACACCGGGGAGCTGTTTTTT.

The chain couples TRBV28 to TRBJ1-2; D might be TRBD1 (5 bases). Germline V lookup: CDR1 MDHEN, CDR2 SYDVKM. V lost 5 bases to trimming and J lost 0 bases, with 16 bases between them. The CDR3 sequence is 16 residues long. Written as DNA, the CDR3 is TGTGCCAGCAGTCTCGGGACGGGGAGGTCTAACTATGGCTACACCTTC. The encoded protein is CASSLGTGRSNYGYTF.

This clone was observed once. V gene TRBV27 combines with J gene TRBJ2-1; 8 positions match TRBD2. The CDR3 loop spans 15 amino acids. CDR1 is MNHEY, CDR2 SMNVEV, per germline (reference sequence). J lost 5 bases, V lost 7 bases, and 10 bases had no gene match. CDR3 in amino acids: CASTPGTSGNNEQFF. CDR3 nucleotide sequence: TGTGCCAGCACCCCAGGGACTAGTGGTAACAATGAGCAGTTCTTC.

This sequence joins TRBV5-4 and TRBJ1-2, with 12 bases aligning to TRBD1. The germline V gene has CDR1 SGHNT and CDR2 YYREEE (reference sequence). J was trimmed by 6 bases and V by 2 bases; bases with no gene match: 5. This CDR3 is built from 15 residues. The CDR3 loop is CASSFPGQGANGYTF. For the CDR3, the DNA is TGTGCCAGCAGCTTTCCGGGACAGGGGGCTAATGGCTACACCTTC.

The chain links TRBV5-4 to TRBJ1-4; possibly TRBD1 for D (5 bases). The germline V gene has CDR1 SGHNT and CDR2 YYREEE (reference sequence). The CDR3 is 17 amino acids. Trimming cost V 4 bases and J 7 bases, with 23 bases left between them. The CDR3 loop is CASSPGGLGNQGEKLFF. The CDR3 DNA reads as TGTGCCAGCAGCCCGGGAGGGTTGGGCAACCAGGGTGAAAAACTGTTTTTT.

The rearrangement joins TRBV27 to TRBJ2-1, with D tentatively TRBD2 (6 bases). CDR1 MNHEY and CDR2 SMNVEV come from the germline V gene (reference sequence). CDR3 size: 15 residues. V was pared by 0 bases and J by 2 bases, with 8 bases between. CDR3 DNA: TGTGCCAGCAGTTTATCGGGCGGGGCCTACAATGAGCAGTTCTTC. Translating gives CASSLSGGAYNEQFF.

This clone has more than one count but fewer than ten. The chain has TRBV28 and TRBJ1-5; D is unresolved. The V end was cut by 5 bases, the J end by 5 bases, with 7 bases between. The V gene's germline CDR1 is MDHEN and CDR2 SYDVKM. The CDR3 totals 12 residues. The CDR3: CASSLSYQPQHF. In DNA, the CDR3 is TGTGCCAGCAGTCTCAGTTATCAGCCCCAGCATTTT.

The chain carries TRBV12-3 or TRBV12-4 and TRBJ1-1; 7 bases line up with TRBD1. The CDR3 extends over 13 amino acids. Trimming took 11 bases from V and 1 from J; bases not matched to a gene: 7. CDR3 in DNA: TGTGCCTCCGGAGGGGGCAGGAACACTGAAGCTTTCTTT. This codes for CASGGGRNTEAFF.

The V call is TRBV6-6, the J call TRBJ1-5; possibly TRBD1 for D (6 bases). V lost 2 bases and J lost 3, with 11 bases in between. This CDR3 is 15 amino acids long. Germline V gene sequence: CDR1 MNHNY, CDR2 SVGAGI (reference sequence). Here the CDR3 reads CASSYIQGSNQPQHF. Written as DNA, the CDR3 is TGTGCCAGCAGTTACATACAGGGTTCCAATCAGCCCCAGCATTTT.